This note documents a single TCR beta chain sequence. Assay: immunoSEQ multiplex PCR; the TCRdb copy retains only in-frame clones and omits some. Among more than 70,000 clones listed, around four fifths were seen once. This entry belongs to a study of T cell clones after liver transplantation. Whole-study context: TCRbeta sequencing after a pre-transplant mixed lymphocyte reaction identified graft-donor-reactive clones, later tracked in post-transplant blood. Blood was drawn pre-transplant, before withdrawal, and after full or failed withdrawal. As an antigen-independent comparator, third-party-reactive TCRbeta sequences came from pre-transplant mixed lymphocyte reactions.

From germline, CDR1 is MNHEY and CDR2 SMNVEV (reference sequence). There are 15 residues in the CDR3. With 5 bases clipped from V and 6 bases from J, the junction kept 10 bases outside the gene matches. Sample: CD4+ T cells from blood, taken at the 22-month timepoint. The chain couples TRBV27 to TRBJ1-5; TRBD1 matches at 7 bases. This sequence originates from a human patient who received a liver transplant. Some of the T cells may derive from the graft donor. The CDR3 region has the DNA TGTGCCAGCAGTGTCGACAGGGATCGGCGTCAGCCCCAGCATTTT. This codes for CASSVDRDRRQPQHF.